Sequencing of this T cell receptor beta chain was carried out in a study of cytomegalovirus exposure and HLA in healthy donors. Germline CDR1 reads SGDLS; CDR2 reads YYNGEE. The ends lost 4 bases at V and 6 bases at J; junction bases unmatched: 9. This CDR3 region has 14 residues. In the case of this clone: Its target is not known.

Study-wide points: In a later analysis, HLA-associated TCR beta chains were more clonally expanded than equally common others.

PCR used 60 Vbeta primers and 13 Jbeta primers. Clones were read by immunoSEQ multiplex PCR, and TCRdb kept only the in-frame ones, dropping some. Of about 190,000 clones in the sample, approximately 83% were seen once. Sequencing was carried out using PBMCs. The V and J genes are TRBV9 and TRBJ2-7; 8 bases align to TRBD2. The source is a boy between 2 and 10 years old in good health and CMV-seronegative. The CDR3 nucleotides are TGTGCCAGCAGCCCCCTAGCGGGTGTCTCCGAGCAGTACTTC. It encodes CASSPLAGVSEQYF.